This TCR beta chain originates from a study of shared clonotypes between healthy human individuals. Overall study context: A couple of female and a few male donors aged 18 to 49 were enrolled.

Sequencing used immunoSEQ multiplex PCR; TCRdb keeps in-frame clones, though not all of them. The sample gives 1,500,000 or so clones, 96% of which show up once; about 1% is in the top ten. Regarding this clone: What it recognizes is unknown.

Study-level points and caveats: Memory subsets generally showed smaller estimated richness than naive subsets did. The four-donor shared clonotypes exceeded non-shared clonotypes in generation probability, with non-shared ones scoring lower.

V was clipped by 2 bases and J by 6 bases, with 32 bases between them. The CDR3 sequence is 20 residues long. Per the germline V gene, CDR1 is SQVTM and CDR2 is ANQGSEA. The chain has TRBV29-1 and TRBJ2-1; D is perhaps TRBD1 or TRBD2 (6 bases each). The specimen sequenced was naive CD4+ T cells sorted from blood. Noted subset: CD45RA+ positively selected. The sequence was collected from a man between 25 and 39 years old in good health. CDR3: CSVEYWSTGARVGGGNEQFF. In nucleotides, the CDR3 is TGCAGCGTTGAATACTGGTCTACGGGGGCCAGGGTCGGAGGAGGCAATGAGCAGTTCTTC.